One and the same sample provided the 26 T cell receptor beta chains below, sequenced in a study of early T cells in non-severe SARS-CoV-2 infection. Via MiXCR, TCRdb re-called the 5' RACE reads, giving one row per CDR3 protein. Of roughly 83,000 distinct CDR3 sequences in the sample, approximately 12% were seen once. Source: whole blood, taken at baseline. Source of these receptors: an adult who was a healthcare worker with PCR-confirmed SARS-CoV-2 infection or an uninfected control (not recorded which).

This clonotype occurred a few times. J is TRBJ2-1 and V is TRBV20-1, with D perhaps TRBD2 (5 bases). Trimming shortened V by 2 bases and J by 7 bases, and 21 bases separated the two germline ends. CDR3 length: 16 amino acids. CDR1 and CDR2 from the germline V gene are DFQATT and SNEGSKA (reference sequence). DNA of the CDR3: TGCAGTGCTAGACACCCTCTCTCTCTGGGGAGAAATGAGCAGTTCTTC. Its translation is CSARHPLSLGRNEQFF.

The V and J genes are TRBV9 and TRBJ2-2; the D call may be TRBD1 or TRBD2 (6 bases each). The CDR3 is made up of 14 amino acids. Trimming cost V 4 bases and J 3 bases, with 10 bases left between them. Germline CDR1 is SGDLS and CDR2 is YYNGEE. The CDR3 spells CASSIRGDTGELFF. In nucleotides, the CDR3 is TGTGCCAGCAGCATAAGGGGGGACACCGGGGAGCTGTTTTTT.

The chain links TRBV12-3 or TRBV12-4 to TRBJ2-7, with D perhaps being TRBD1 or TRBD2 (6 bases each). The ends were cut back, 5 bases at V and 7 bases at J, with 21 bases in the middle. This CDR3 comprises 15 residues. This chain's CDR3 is CASSPVDPGAQEQYF. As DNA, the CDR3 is TGTGCCAGCAGTCCCGTCGACCCGGGGGCCCAGGAGCAGTACTTC.

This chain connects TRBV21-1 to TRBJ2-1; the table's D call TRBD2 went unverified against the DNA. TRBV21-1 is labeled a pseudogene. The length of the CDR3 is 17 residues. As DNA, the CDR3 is TGTGCCAGCAGCAATTCCGGGACTAGCTGCTCCTACAATGAGCAGTTCTTC. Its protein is CASSNSGTSCSYNEQFF.

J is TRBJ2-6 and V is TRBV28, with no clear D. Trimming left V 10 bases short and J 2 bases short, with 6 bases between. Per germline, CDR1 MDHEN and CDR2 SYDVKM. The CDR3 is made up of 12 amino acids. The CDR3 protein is CATKPGANVLTF. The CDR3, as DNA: TGTGCCACCAAGCCTGGGGCCAACGTCCTGACTTTC. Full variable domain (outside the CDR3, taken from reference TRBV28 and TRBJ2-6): DVKVTQSSRYLVKRTGEKVFLECVQDMDHENMFWYRQDPGLGLRLIYFSYDVKMKEKGDIPEGYSVSREKKERFSLILESASTNQTSMYLCATKPGANVLTFGAGSRLTVL.

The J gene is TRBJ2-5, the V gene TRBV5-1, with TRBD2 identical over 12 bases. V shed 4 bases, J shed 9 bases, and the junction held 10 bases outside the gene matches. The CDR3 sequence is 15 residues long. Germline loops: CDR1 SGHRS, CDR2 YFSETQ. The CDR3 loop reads CASSRTSGDLVAQYF. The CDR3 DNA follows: TGCGCCAGCAGCCGGACTAGCGGGGATCTTGTGGCCCAGTACTTC.

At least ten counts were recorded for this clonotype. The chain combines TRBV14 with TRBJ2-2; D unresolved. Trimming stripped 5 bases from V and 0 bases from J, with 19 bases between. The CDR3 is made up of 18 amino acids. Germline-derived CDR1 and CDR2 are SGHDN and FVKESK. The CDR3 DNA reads TGTGCCAGCAGCATCCAGCTACCTTTCCGATCGAACACCGGGGAGCTGTTTTTT. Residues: CASSIQLPFRSNTGELFF.

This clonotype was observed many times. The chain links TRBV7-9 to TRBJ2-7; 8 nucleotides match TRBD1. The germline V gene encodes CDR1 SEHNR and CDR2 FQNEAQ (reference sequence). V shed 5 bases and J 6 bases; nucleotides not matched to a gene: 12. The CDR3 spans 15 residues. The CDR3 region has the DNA TGTGCCAGCAGCCCCCGGATCAGGGGGCGAGCCGAGCAGTACTTC. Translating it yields CASSPRIRGRAEQYF.

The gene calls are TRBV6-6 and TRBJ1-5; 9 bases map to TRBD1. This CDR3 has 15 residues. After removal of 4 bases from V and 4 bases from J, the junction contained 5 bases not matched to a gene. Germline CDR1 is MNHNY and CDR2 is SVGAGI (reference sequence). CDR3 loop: CASSSRTGANQPQHF. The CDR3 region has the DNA TGTGCCAGCAGTTCAAGGACAGGGGCAAATCAGCCCCAGCATTTT.

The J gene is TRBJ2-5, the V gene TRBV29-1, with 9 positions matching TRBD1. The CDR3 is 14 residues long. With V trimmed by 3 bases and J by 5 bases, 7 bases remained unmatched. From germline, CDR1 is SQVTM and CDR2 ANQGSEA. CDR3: CSVEPGQGGETQYF. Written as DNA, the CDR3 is TGCAGCGTTGAGCCGGGACAGGGTGGGGAGACCCAGTACTTC. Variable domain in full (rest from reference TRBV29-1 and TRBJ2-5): SAVISQKPSRDICQRGTSLTIQCQVDSQVTMMFWYRQQPGQSLTLIATANQGSEATYESGFVIDKFPISRPNLTFSTLTVSNMSPEDSSIYLCSVEPGQGGETQYFGPGTRLLVL.

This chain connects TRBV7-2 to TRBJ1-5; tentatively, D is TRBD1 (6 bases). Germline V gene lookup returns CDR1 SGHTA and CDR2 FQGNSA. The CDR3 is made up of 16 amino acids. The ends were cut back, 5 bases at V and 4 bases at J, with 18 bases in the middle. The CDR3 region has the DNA TGTGCCAGCAGCGTTGACCGGACAGATTTAAATCAGCCCCAGCATTTT. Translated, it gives CASSVDRTDLNQPQHF.

CDR3 protein: CASSLGGTPLHF. The CDR3 bases are TGTGCCAGCAGCTTGGGGGGGACACCCCTCCACTTT. This chain connects TRBV5-4 to TRBJ1-6, with a weak D call TRBD1 (5 bases). Germline V lookup: CDR1 SGHNT, CDR2 YYREEE (reference sequence). The CDR3 length is 12 residues. Trimming cost V 0 bases and J 11 bases, with 6 bases left between them.

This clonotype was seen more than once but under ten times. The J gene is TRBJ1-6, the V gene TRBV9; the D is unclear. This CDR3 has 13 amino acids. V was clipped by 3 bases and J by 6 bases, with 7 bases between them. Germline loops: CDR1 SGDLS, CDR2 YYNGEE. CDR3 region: CASSGVGNSPLHF. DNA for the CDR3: TGTGCCAGCAGCGGTGTCGGTAATTCACCCCTCCACTTT.

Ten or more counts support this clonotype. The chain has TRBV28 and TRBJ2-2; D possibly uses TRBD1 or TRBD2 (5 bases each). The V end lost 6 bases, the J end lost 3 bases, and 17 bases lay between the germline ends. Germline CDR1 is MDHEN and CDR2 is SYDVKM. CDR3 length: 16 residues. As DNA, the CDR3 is TGTGCCAGCAGCCGGAGAGGGGTTTGGGACACCGGGGAGCTGTTTTTT. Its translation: CASSRRGVWDTGELFF.

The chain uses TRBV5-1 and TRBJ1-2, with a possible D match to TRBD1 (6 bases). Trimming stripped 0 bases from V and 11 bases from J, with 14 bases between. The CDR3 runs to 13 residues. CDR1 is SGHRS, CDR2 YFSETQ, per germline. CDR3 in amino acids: CASSLDGGPGYTF. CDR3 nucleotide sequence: TGCGCCAGCAGCTTGGATGGGGGGCCGGGATACACCTTC. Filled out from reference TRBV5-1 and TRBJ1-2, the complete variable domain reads KAGVTQTPRYLIKTRGQQVTLSCSPISGHRSVSWYQQTPGQGLQFLFEYFSETQRNKGNFPGRFSGRQFSNSRSEMNVSTLELGDSALYLCASSLDGGPGYTFGSGTRLTVV.

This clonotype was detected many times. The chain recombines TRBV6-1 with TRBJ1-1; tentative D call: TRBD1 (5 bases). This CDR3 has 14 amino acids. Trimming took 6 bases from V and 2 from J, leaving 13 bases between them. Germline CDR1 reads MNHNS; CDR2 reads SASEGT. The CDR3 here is CASRTGTFNTEAFF. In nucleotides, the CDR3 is TGTGCCAGCAGAACCGGGACCTTTAACACTGAAGCTTTCTTT.

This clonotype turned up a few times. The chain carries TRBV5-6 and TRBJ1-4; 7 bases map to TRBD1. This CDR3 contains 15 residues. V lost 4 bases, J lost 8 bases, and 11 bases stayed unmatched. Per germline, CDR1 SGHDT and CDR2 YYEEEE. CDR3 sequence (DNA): TGTGCCAGCAGCCCCGGGACAGACAAAGGGGAAAAACTGTTTTTT. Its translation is CASSPGTDKGEKLFF.

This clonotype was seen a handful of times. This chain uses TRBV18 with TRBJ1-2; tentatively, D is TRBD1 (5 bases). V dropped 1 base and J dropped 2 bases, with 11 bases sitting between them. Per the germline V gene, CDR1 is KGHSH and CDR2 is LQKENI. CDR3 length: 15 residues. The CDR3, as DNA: TGTGCCAGCTCACCACTAATCGAGGGGAACTATGGCTACACCTTC. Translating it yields CASSPLIEGNYGYTF.

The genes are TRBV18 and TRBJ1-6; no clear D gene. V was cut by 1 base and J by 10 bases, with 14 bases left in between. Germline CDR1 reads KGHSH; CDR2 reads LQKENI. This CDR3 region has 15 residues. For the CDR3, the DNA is TGTGCCAGCTCACCACTGGACCTCCAACACTCACCCCTCCACTTT. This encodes CASSPLDLQHSPLHF.

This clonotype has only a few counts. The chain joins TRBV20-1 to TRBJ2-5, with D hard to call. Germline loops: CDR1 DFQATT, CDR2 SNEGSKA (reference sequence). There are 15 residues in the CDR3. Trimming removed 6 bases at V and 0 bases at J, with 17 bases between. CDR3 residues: CSASREAADQETQYF. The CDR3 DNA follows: TGCAGTGCCTCTCGTGAGGCGGCGGACCAAGAGACCCAGTACTTC.

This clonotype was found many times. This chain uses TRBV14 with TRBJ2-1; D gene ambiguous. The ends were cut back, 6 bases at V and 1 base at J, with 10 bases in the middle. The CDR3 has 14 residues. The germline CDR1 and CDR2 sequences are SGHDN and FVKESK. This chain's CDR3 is CASSSAGSYNEQFF. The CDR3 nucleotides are TGTGCCAGCAGTTCGGCTGGGTCCTACAATGAGCAGTTCTTC.

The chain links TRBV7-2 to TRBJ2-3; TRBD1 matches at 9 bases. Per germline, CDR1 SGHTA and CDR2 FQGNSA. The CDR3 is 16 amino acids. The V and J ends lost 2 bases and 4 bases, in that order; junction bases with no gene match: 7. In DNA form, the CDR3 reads TGTGCCAGCAGCTTAAGGGACAGGGTGGGCGCAGATACGCAGTATTTT. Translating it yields CASSLRDRVGADTQYF.

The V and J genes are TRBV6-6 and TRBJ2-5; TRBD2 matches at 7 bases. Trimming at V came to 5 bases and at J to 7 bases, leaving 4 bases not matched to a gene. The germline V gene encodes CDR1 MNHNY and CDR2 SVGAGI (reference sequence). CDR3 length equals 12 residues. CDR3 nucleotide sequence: TGTGCCAGCAGTGGGACTACCATGACCCAGTACTTC. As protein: CASSGTTMTQYF.

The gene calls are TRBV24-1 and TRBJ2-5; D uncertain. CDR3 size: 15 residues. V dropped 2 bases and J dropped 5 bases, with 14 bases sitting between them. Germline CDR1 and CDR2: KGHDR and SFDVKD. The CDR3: CATSDSSRDEETQYF. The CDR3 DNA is TGTGCCACCAGTGATTCTTCACGAGACGAGGAGACCCAGTACTTC.

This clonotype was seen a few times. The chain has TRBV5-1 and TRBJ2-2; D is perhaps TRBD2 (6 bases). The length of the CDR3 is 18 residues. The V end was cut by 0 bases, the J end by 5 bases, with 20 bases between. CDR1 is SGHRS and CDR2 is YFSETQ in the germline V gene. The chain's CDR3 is CASSLAGSAGIGTGELFF. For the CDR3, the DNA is TGCGCCAGCAGCTTGGCCGGGAGTGCGGGAATTGGGACCGGGGAGCTGTTTTTT.

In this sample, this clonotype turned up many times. CDR3 in amino acids: CASSFFGTDHGYTF. CDR3 nucleotide sequence: TGTGCCAGCAGCTTTTTCGGGACAGATCATGGCTACACCTTC. The J gene is TRBJ1-2, the V gene TRBV7-9; TRBD1 matches 7 bases. The CDR3 consists of 14 residues. CDR1 SEHNR and CDR2 FQNEAQ come from the germline V gene (reference sequence). Trimming took 3 bases from V and 6 from J; bases not matched to a gene: 7.